The clone carrying this T cell receptor beta chain was picked up a small number of times. Its antigen is currently unknown. The CDR3 is made up of 14 amino acids. Between the trimmed V and J ends, which lost 3 bases and 5 bases, there was a span of 14 bases. Germline CDR1 MNHEY, CDR2 SMNVEV (reference sequence). This specimen comes from a study of T cell repertoires in cytomegalovirus infection. Study context: CMV epitopes that were recently identified and HLA-C-restricted were used alongside well-studied HLA-B-restricted ones. In public TCR beta signatures, there were indications of both CMV infection and matching HLA type.

Via MiXCR, TCRdb re-called the reads, giving one row per CDR3 protein. Here the sample spans about 360,000 distinct CDR3 sequences, roughly 34% being singletons. The source is a human donor in good health (CMV status not recorded). Some clones in this sample may be carry-over from other donors' samples. The chain links TRBV27 to TRBJ2-7; weak D call: TRBD2 (6 bases). The sample in question was cultured PBMCs, obtained from culture after CMV antigen stimulation. CDR3 DNA sequence: TGTGCCAGCAGTTTCGCCGGGAGTGGCAACGAGCAGTACTTC. Translating gives CASSFAGSGNEQYF.